Listed below are T cell receptor beta chains from one sample, sequenced in a study of vaccination and CD4 T cells after COVID-19. TCRdb recomputed calls from the PCR reads with MiXCR, one row per CDR3 protein. The table has about 10,000 distinct CDR3 sequences, 65% to 80% seen once. These receptors have no known antigen. The sample comprised CD4+ T cells from blood, cultured in vitro. The source is a human donor who had recovered from COVID-19. The CDR3 runs from the conserved cysteine through the conserved F or W. A D gene is named only where the DNA matches it firmly. Not all rows give a size; the values are once, few, many and, for expanded clones, a class.

>-|TRBV6-5|TRBJ1-6|-
CASSYSGSYNSPLHF
TGTGCCAGCAGTTATTCGGGCTCCTATAATTCACCCCTCCACTTT
>-|TRBV24-1|TRBJ1-5|-
CATSDDDAMYQPQHF
TGTGCCACCAGTGATGACGACGCCATGTATCAGCCCCAGCATTTT
>-|TRBV19|TRBJ1-2|-
CASRLTGGGYGYTF
TGTGCCAGTAGGCTGACAGGAGGGGGCTATGGCTACACCTTC
>TRBD2|TRBV20-1|TRBJ2-3|-
CRGVYVLAGGTGDTQYF
TGCAGGGGGGTATATGTCTTAGCGGGAGGGACGGGAGATACGCAGTATTTT
>-|TRBV5-6|TRBJ1-5|-
CASSPSVAPLGNQPQHF
TGTGCCAGCAGCCCCTCGGTGGCCCCGCTTGGCAATCAGCCCCAGCATTTT
>-|TRBV10-3|TRBJ2-3|-
CAIRREGTFKDTQYF
TGTGCCATCAGACGCGAGGGTACCTTCAAGGATACGCAGTATTTT
>TRBD1|TRBV24-1|TRBJ1-1|once
CATSQFSGTGAFF
TGTGCCACCAGCCAGTTTTCCGGGACAGGAGCTTTCTTT
>-|TRBV6-2/TRBV6-3|TRBJ1-5|-
CASSYRSRRGNQPQHF
TGTGCCAGCAGTTACCGGTCGCGGCGCGGCAATCAGCCCCAGCATTTT
>-|TRBV4-1|TRBJ1-6|-
CASSRGLTVDNSPLHF
TGCGCCAGCAGCCGTGGATTAACGGTGGATAATTCACCCCTCCACTTT
>-|TRBV7-2|TRBJ2-7|-
CASSFYYPPYEQYF
TGTGCCAGCAGCTTCTATTATCCGCCCTACGAGCAGTACTTC
>-|TRBV11-1|TRBJ2-3|few
CASSLPPAATSTDTQYF
TGTGCCAGCAGCTTACCACCCGCGGCTACTAGCACAGATACGCAGTATTTT
>TRBD2|TRBV7-7|TRBJ2-5|-
CASSRLAGGLRRETQYF
TGTGCTAGCAGCAGACTAGCGGGAGGCTTACGGAGGGAGACCCAGTACTTC
>-|TRBV24-1|TRBJ2-3|-
CATSDVGYRTDTQYF
TGTGCCACCAGTGATGTGGGGTATCGCACAGATACGCAGTATTTT
>-|TRBV7-2|TRBJ2-3|-
CASSASSDTQYF
TGTGCCAGCAGCGCCTCTTCAGATACGCAGTATTTT
>-|TRBV6-2/TRBV6-3|TRBJ2-7|-
CATRGNEQYF
TGTGCCACACGCGGGAACGAGCAGTACTTC
>TRBD1|TRBV6-1|TRBJ1-2|-
CASSPDRGNYYGYTF
TGTGCCAGCAGCCCAGACAGGGGGAACTACTATGGCTACACCTTC
>TRBD1|TRBV20-1|TRBJ2-7|-
CSANDAGTGVHEQYF
TGCAGTGCTAACGATGCCGGGACAGGGGTTCACGAGCAGTACTTC
>-|TRBV30|TRBJ1-6|-
CAWSLVGLNNSPLHF
TGTGCCTGGAGCCTAGTGGGACTGAACAATTCACCCCTCCACTTT
>TRBD2|TRBV7-9|TRBJ2-7|once
CASSLPRTSGNPTYEQYF
TGTGCCAGCAGCTTACCAAGGACTAGCGGGAATCCTACCTACGAGCAGTACTTC
>TRBD1|TRBV7-8|TRBJ2-3|-
CASSARQGRTDTQYF
TGTGCCAGCAGCGCACGACAGGGCAGGACAGATACGCAGTATTTT
>-|TRBV20-1|TRBJ2-6|-
CSARFGPGANVLTF
TGCAGTGCTAGGTTCGGGCCTGGGGCCAACGTCCTGACTTTC
>-|TRBV20-1|TRBJ2-7|-
CSARDEAGSSYEQYF
TGCAGTGCTAGAGATGAAGCGGGTAGCTCCTACGAGCAGTACTTC
>TRBD1|TRBV7-2|TRBJ1-2|-
CASSSYQGDGYTF
TGTGCCAGCAGCTCTTACCAGGGGGATGGCTACACCTTC
>-|TRBV19|TRBJ1-1|-
CASSTQGQLNTEAFF
TGTGCCAGTAGTACCCAGGGGCAATTGAACACTGAAGCTTTCTTT
>-|TRBV6-2/TRBV6-3|TRBJ1-2|-
CASSLDTHYGYTF
TGTGCCAGCAGTTTAGACACCCACTATGGCTACACCTTC
>-|TRBV7-9|TRBJ1-2|few
CASSLVEGGYTF
TGTGCCAGCAGCTTAGTTGAGGGAGGCTACACCTTC
>-|TRBV7-8|TRBJ1-2|-
CASSLRQDNYGYTF
TGTGCCAGCAGCTTACGTCAGGATAACTATGGCTACACCTTC
>-|TRBV24-1|TRBJ2-1|-
CATSDLPTGTPRNEQFF
TGTGCCACCAGTGATTTGCCGACCGGGACCCCGCGGAATGAGCAGTTCTTC
>-|TRBV29-1|TRBJ1-6|-
CSVRWAADSPLHF
TGCAGCGTTCGATGGGCAGCAGATTCACCCCTCCACTTT
>-|TRBV5-1|TRBJ1-5|-
CASSLGPGENQPQHF
TGCGCCAGCAGCTTGGGGCCAGGGGAGAATCAGCCCCAGCATTTT
>TRBD2|TRBV19|TRBJ2-3|-
CASSISGRAVDTQYF
TGTGCCAGTAGTATAAGTGGGAGGGCGGTCGATACGCAGTATTTT
>-|TRBV24-1|TRBJ2-1|-
CATSSPLREQFF
TGTGCCACCTCTTCCCCACTCCGGGAGCAGTTCTTC
>TRBD1|TRBV27|TRBJ1-5|-
CASSLLGQYSNQPQHF
TGTGCCAGCAGTTTATTGGGACAGTATAGCAATCAGCCCCAGCATTTT
>-|TRBV7-8|TRBJ1-2|-
CASSQTHYGYTF
TGTGCCAGCAGCCAGACCCACTATGGCTACACCTTC
>-|TRBV28|TRBJ2-6|-
CASSLTVGGANVLTF
TGTGCCAGCAGTTTGACCGTGGGTGGGGCCAACGTCCTGACTTTC
>-|TRBV7-2|TRBJ1-1|few
CASSLTPGMNTEAFF
TGTGCCAGCAGCTTAACCCCCGGCATGAACACTGAAGCTTTCTTT
>TRBD1|TRBV25-1|TRBJ2-7|once
CATLAGGHEQYF
TGTGCGACCCTAGCAGGGGGCCACGAGCAGTACTTC
>-|TRBV7-2|TRBJ1-6|-
CASSLVARGVSPLHF
TGTGCCAGCAGCTTAGTTGCTAGGGGGGTATCACCCCTCCACTTT
>-|TRBV28|TRBJ1-2|few
CASSLSRQRGYTF
TGTGCCAGCAGTTTATCCCGCCAACGGGGCTACACCTTC
>-|TRBV10-1|TRBJ1-5|-
CASSDQTVTNQPQHF
TGCGCCAGCAGTGACCAAACTGTTACTAATCAGCCCCAGCATTTT
>-|TRBV27|TRBJ2-7|-
CASGRQGISYEQYF
TGTGCCAGCGGGCGGCAGGGCATCTCCTACGAGCAGTACTTC
>-|TRBV28|TRBJ2-2|-
CASSRSSPGELFF
TGTGCCAGCAGTCGATCTAGCCCCGGGGAGCTGTTTTTT
>-|TRBV7-2|TRBJ1-5|-
CASSLSLPGNQPQHF
TGTGCCAGCAGCTTAAGTCTCCCGGGGAATCAGCCCCAGCATTTT